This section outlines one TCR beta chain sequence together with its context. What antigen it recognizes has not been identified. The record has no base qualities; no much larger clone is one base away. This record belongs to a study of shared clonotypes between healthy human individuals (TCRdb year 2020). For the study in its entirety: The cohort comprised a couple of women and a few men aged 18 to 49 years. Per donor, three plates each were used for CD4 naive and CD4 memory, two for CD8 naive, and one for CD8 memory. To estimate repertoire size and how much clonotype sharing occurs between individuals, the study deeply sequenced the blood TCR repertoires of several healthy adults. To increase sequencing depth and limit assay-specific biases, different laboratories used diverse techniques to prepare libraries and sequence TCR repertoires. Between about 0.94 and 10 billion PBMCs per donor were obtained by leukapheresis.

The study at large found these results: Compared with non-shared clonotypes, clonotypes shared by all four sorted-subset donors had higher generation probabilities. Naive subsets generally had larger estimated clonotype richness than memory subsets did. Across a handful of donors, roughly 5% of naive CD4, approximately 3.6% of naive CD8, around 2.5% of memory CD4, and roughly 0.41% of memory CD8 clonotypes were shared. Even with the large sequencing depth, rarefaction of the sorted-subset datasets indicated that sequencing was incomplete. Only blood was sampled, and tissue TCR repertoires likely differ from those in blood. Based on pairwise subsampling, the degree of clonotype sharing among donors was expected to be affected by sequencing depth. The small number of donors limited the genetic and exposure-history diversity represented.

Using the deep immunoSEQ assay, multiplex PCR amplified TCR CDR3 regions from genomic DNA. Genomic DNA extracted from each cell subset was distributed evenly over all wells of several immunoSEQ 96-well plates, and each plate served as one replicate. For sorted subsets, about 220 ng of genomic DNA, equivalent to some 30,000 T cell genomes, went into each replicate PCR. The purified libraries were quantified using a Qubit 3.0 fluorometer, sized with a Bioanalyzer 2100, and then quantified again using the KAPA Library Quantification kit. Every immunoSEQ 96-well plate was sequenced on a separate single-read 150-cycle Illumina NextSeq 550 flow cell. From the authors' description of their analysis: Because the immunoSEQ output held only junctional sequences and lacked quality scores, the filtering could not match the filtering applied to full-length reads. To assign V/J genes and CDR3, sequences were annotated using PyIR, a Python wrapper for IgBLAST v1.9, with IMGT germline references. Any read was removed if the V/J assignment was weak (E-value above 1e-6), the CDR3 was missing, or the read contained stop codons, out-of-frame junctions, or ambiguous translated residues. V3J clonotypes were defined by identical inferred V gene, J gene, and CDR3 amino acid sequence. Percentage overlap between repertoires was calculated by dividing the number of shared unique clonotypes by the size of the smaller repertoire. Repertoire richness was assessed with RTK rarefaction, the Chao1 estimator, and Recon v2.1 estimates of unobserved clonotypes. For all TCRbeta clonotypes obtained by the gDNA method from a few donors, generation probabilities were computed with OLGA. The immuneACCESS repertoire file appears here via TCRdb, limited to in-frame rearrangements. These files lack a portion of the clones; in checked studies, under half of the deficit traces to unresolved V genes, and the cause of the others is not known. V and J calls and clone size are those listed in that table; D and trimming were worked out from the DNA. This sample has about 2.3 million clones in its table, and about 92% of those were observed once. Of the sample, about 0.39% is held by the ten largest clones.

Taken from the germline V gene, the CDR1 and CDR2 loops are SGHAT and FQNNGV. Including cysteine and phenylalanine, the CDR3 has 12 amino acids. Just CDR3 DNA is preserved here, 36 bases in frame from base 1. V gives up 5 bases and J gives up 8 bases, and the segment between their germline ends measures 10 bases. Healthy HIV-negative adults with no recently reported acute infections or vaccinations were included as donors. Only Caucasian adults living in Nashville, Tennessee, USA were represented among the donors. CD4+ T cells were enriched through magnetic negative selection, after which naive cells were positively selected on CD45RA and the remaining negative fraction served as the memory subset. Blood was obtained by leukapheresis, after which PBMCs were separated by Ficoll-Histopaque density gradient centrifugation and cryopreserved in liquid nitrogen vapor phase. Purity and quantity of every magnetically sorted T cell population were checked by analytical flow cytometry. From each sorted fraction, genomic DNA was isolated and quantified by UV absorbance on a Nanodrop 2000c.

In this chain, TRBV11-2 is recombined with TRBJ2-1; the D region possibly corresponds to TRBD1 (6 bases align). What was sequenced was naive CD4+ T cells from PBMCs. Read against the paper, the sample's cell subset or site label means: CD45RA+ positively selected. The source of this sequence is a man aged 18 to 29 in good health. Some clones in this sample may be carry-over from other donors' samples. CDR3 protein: CASSVQGYEQFF. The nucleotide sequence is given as TGTGCCAGCAGCGTTCAGGGGTATGAGCAGTTCTTC.